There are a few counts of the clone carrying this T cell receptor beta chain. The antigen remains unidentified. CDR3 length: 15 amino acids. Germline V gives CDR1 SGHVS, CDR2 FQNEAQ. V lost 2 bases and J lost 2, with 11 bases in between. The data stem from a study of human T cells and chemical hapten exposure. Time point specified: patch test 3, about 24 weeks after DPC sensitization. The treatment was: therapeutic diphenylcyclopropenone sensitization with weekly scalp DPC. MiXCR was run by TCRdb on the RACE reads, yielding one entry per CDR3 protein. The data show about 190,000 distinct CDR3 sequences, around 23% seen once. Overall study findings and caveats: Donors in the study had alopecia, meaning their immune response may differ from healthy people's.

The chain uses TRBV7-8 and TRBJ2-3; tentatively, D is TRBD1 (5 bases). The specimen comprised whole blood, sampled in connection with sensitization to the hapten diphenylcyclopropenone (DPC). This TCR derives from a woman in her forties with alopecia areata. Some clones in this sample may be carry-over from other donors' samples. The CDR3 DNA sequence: TGTGCCAGCAGCTTATTCGCGACAGTCACAGATACGCAGTATTTT. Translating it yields CASSLFATVTDTQYF.